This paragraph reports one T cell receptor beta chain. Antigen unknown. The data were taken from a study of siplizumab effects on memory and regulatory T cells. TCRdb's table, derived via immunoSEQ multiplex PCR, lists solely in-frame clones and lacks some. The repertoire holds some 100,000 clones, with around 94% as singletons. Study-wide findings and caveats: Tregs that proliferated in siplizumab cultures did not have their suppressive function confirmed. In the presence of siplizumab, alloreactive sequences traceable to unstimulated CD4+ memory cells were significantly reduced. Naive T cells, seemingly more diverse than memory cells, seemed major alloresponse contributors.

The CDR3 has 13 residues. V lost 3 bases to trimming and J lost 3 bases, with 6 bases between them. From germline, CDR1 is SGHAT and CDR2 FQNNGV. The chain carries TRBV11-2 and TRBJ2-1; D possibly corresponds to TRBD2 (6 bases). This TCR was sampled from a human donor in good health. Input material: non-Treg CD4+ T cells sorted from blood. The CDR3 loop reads CASSLGLYNEQFF. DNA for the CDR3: TGTGCCAGCAGCTTGGGACTCTACAATGAGCAGTTCTTC. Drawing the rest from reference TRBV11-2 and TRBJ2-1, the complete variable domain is EAGVAQSPRYKIIEKRQSVAFWCNPISGHATLYWYQQILGQGPKLLIQFQNNGVVDDSQLPKDRFSAERLKGVDSTLKIQPAKLEDSAVYLCASSLGLYNEQFFGPGTRLTVL.